This entry describes one T cell receptor (beta chain). V was shortened by 7 bases and J by 7 bases, with 17 bases between the two germline ends. Germline CDR1 is SQVTM and CDR2 is ANQGSEA. The CDR3 contains 13 residues. Regarding treatment: around 19 received Ad26.COV2.S at low or high dose, single or two shots; 5 received placebo; per-sample allocation not given. Sample collection was performed on day 63 after the first vaccine or placebo injection. This specimen belongs to a study of Ad26.COV2.S vaccination and SARS-CoV-2 variants. Assay: immunoSEQ multiplex PCR; the TCRdb copy retains only in-frame clones and omits some. The data show 350,000 to 450,000 clones, under 90% seen once.

This receptor was taken from a person aged 18-65 years who received the Ad26.COV2.S COVID-19 vaccine or a placebo. The chain has TRBV29-1 and TRBJ1-3; perhaps TRBD1 as D (5 bases). The source material was peripheral blood, sampled in a trial of Ad26.COV2.S vaccine versus placebo. The CDR3 sequence: CSATPSGLNTIYF. In nucleotides, the CDR3 is TGCAGCGCGACTCCGTCGGGACTGAACACCATATATTTT.